This TCR beta chain was identified during a study of Tregs in tolerant kidney transplant recipients. Profiling relied on immunoSEQ multiplex PCR, and the TCRdb table lists in-frame clones only, not all of them. The data contain some 90,000 clones, approximately 92% of them singletons. Study-wide results and limits: This study did not directly address biological reproducibility. Few patients were studied, so findings need validation in larger groups. The most relevant donor-specific Treg TCRbeta repertoire apparently came from expansion with activated donor B cells.

Unstimulated regulatory T cells (CD4+CD25+CD127-), CD4+CD25- non-regulatory cells, CD4 and CD8 cells were FACS-sorted from thawed PBMCs. About this clone itself: The antigen is unknown.

The TCR comes from a human donor in good health. Sequencing used CD8+ T cells from blood.

The CDR3 DNA sequence: TGTGCCTGGAGTGTAATAGGAGATACGCAGTATTTT. Its protein is CAWSVIGDTQYF. The chain couples TRBV30 to TRBJ2-3; D remains unclear. There are 12 residues in the CDR3. Trimming pared 0 bases from V and 5 bases from J, leaving 6 bases between. CDR1 GTSNPN and CDR2 SVGIG come from the germline V gene (reference sequence).